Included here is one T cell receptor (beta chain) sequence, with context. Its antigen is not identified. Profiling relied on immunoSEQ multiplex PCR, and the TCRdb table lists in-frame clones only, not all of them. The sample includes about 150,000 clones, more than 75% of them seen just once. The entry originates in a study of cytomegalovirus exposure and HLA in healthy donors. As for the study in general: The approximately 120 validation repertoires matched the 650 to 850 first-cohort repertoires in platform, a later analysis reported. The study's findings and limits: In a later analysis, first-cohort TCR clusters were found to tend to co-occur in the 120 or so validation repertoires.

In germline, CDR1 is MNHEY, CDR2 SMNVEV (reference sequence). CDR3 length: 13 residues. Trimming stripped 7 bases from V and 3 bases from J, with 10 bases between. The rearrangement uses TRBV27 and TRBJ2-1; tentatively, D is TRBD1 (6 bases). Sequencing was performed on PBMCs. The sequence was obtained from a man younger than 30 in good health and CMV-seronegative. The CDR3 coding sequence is TGTGCCAGCAAAGGACAGAACTACAATGAGCAGTTCTTC. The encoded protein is CASKGQNYNEQFF.